The 32 T cell receptor beta chains below were found in one sample sequenced in a study of human T cells and chemical hapten exposure. TCRdb independently ran MiXCR on the RACE reads; one entry per CDR3 protein. The sample contains more than 300,000 distinct CDR3 sequences, 4.5% to 6% of which appear only once. Noted time point: pre-sensitization, week 0. Noted treatment: therapeutic diphenylcyclopropenone sensitization with weekly scalp DPC. Source: whole blood, taken in connection with sensitization to the hapten diphenylcyclopropenone (DPC). Receptors originate from a woman between 45 and 65 years old with alopecia areata. Some clones in this sample may be carry-over from other donors' samples.

A few counts support this clonotype. The V and J genes are TRBV5-1 and TRBJ1-1; no firm D call. Germline V lookup: CDR1 SGHRS, CDR2 YFSETQ. The CDR3 runs to 15 residues. The ends were cut back, 0 bases at V and 0 bases at J, with 9 bases in the middle. The CDR3 loop reads CASSLAGVMNTEAFF. CDR3 DNA: TGCGCCAGCAGCTTGGCCGGTGTTATGAACACTGAAGCTTTCTTT.

In its sample, this clonotype was seen a few times. The rearrangement joins TRBV2 to TRBJ1-1; D is possibly TRBD1 (5 bases). CDR3 size: 13 residues. The V end was cut by 6 bases, the J end by 1 base, with 9 bases between. Germline CDR1 SNHLY, CDR2 FYNNEI. The CDR3 loop reads CASRADRNTEAFF. CDR3 nucleotides: TGTGCCAGCAGAGCCGACAGGAACACTGAAGCTTTCTTT.

The sample holds many counts of this clonotype. Since the CDR3 does not end with the conserved phenylalanine or tryptophan, this likely comes from a read error. The limits of the CDR3 on the DNA are not certain, so only TCRdb's listed CDR3 is given. The rearrangement links TRBV21-1 to TRBJ2-1; TRBD2, the D gene given by the table, was not confirmed from the DNA. TRBV21-1 is a recognized pseudogene. The CDR3 has 12 residues if both end residues are counted. CDR3 protein: CASSKGEGRRSV.

This clonotype came up a few times. The J gene is TRBJ2-1, the V gene TRBV2; maybe TRBD2 (6 bases). CDR3 size: 16 residues. Trimming cost V 2 bases and J 2 bases, with 13 bases left between them. CDR1 is SNHLY and CDR2 is FYNNEI in the germline V gene. The CDR3 nucleotides read TGTGCCAGCAGTGAAAAAAGGGACTGGACCTACAATGAGCAGTTCTTC. Translating it yields CASSEKRDWTYNEQFF.

J is TRBJ2-7 and V is TRBV4-1; a weak D match, TRBD2 (6 bases). This CDR3 comprises 15 residues. Germline V gene sequence: CDR1 MGHRA, CDR2 YSYEKL. Trimming took off 0 bases at V and 0 bases at J, with 9 bases between the two ends. The CDR3 is CASSQEGDSSYEQYF. The CDR3 region has the DNA TGCGCCAGCAGCCAAGAAGGGGACTCCTCCTACGAGCAGTACTTC.

This clonotype was detected a few times. The chain recombines TRBV5-4 with TRBJ1-5; TRBD1 aligns across 11 bases. The V segment lost 4 bases and the J segment 7 bases; nucleotides outside the gene matches: 7. This CDR3 has 15 residues. The germline CDR1 and CDR2 sequences are SGHNT and YYREEE (reference sequence). CDR3 coding DNA: TGTGCCAGCAGCCCCGGACAGGGGGCAGGGCAGCCCCAGCATTTT. Translated: CASSPGQGAGQPQHF.

This clonotype was recorded a few times. V usage is TRBV3-1 and J usage is TRBJ1-2; D is ambiguous. This CDR3 spans 16 amino acids. Trimming left V 0 bases short and J 2 bases short, with 13 bases between. The germline gives CDR1 LGHDT, CDR2 YNNKEL (reference sequence). CDR3 sequence reads: CASSQDIGGPNYGYTF. The CDR3 DNA follows: TGTGCCAGCAGCCAAGATATAGGCGGACCCAACTATGGCTACACCTTC. The complete variable domain, with remaining parts taken from reference TRBV3-1 and TRBJ1-2, reads DTAVSQTPKYLVTQMGNDKSIKCEQNLGHDTMYWYKQDSKKFLKIMFSYNNKELIINETVPNRFSPKSPDKAHLNLHINSLELGDSAVYFCASSQDIGGPNYGYTFGSGTRLTVV.

This clonotype was counted ten times or more. V is TRBV28 and J is TRBJ2-5, with unresolved D. The CDR3 extends over 12 amino acids. The germline CDR1 and CDR2 sequences are MDHEN and SYDVKM. With 8 bases removed from V and 5 bases from J, the gap between germline ends came to 12 bases. The CDR3 DNA sequence: TGTGCCAGCCGGGCGGTAGTGGAGACCCAGTACTTC. Protein product: CASRAVVETQYF.

This clonotype turned up a few times. The chain joins TRBV7-3 to TRBJ2-3, with 8 bases lining up with TRBD2. Trimming removed 5 bases from V and 1 base from J; junction bases left unmatched: 5. The length of the CDR3 is 15 residues. Germline CDR1 SGHTA, CDR2 FQGTGA. CDR3 DNA: TGTGCCAGCAGCCCCTACGGGGGGGGCACAGATACGCAGTATTTT. Translation gives CASSPYGGGTDTQYF. The whole variable domain, remainder taken from reference TRBV7-3 and TRBJ2-3, is GAGVSQTPSNKVTEKGKYVELRCDPISGHTALYWYRQSLGQGPEFLIYFQGTGAADDSGLPNDRFFAVRPEGSVSTLKIQRTERGDSAVYLCASSPYGGGTDTQYFGPGTRLTVL.

The rearrangement uses TRBV30 and TRBJ1-1; 7 positions match TRBD1. Germline CDR1 reads GTSNPN; CDR2 reads SVGIG (reference sequence). The length of the CDR3 is 14 residues. J gave up 1 base and V 2 bases, and 4 bases lay outside the gene matches. This CDR3 is CAWSSRGKNTEAFF. The CDR3 coding sequence is TGTGCCTGGAGTTCCAGGGGGAAGAACACTGAAGCTTTCTTT.

This CDR3 reads CASSQDGVSTDTQYF. CDR3 nucleotides: TGCGCCAGCAGCCAAGATGGCGTAAGCACAGATACGCAGTATTTT. V and J are TRBV4-3 and TRBJ2-3; D call uncertain. The CDR3 consists of 15 residues. Germline V CDR1 and CDR2: LGHNA, YSLEER. Trimming took off 0 bases at V and 0 bases at J, with 7 bases between the two ends.

This clonotype was seen repeatedly, ten times or more. The chain recombines TRBV28 with TRBJ2-1; D may correspond to TRBD1 or TRBD2 (6 bases each). V was cut by 3 bases and J by 7 bases, with 16 bases left in between. The CDR3 sequence is 15 residues long. Germline V gives CDR1 MDHEN, CDR2 SYDVKM. In DNA, the CDR3 is TGTGCCAGCAGTTTTGGTAGGGGGACTGGGAATGAGCAGTTCTTC. Encoded protein: CASSFGRGTGNEQFF.

This clonotype was seen at least ten times. At one boundary the junction diverges from the germline segment, which might be a read error. The V gene is TRBV7-9, the J gene TRBJ1-2; TRBD1 might be the D (5 bases). In germline, CDR1 is SEHNR, CDR2 FQNEAQ (reference sequence). The CDR3 is made up of 11 amino acids. The CDR3 is CASSLEQAQIF. The DNA for the CDR3 is TGTGCCAGCAGCTTAGAACAGGCCCAAATATTC.

This clonotype showed up many times. J is TRBJ2-2 and V is TRBV12-3 or TRBV12-4, with D perhaps TRBD1 (6 bases). The V and J ends lost 2 bases and 5 bases respectively, with 18 bases between them. This CDR3 region has 17 residues. CDR3 sequence (DNA): TGTGCCAGCAGTTTAAATGTCGGGCAGGGGAAGACCGGGGAGCTGTTTTTT. This sequence encodes CASSLNVGQGKTGELFF.

The genes are TRBV5-1 and TRBJ2-7; D uncertain. The ends were cut back, 7 bases at V and 3 bases at J, with 11 bases in the middle. The CDR3 contains 12 residues. CDR1 and CDR2 (germline): SGHRS, YFSETQ. CDR3: CASADGDYEQYF. CDR3 nucleotide sequence: TGCGCCAGCGCCGATGGGGACTACGAGCAGTACTTC. The full variable domain, with the rest looked up from reference TRBV5-1 and TRBJ2-7, is KAGVTQTPRYLIKTRGQQVTLSCSPISGHRSVSWYQQTPGQGLQFLFEYFSETQRNKGNFPGRFSGRQFSNSRSEMNVSTLELGDSALYLCASADGDYEQYFGPGTRLTVT.

This clonotype was seen a handful of times. The chain couples TRBV4-1 to TRBJ2-5; D gene unclear. With 0 bases removed from V and 5 bases from J, the gap between germline ends came to 13 bases. The germline gives CDR1 MGHRA, CDR2 YSYEKL. This CDR3 region has 15 residues. DNA for the CDR3: TGCGCCAGCAGCCAAGATGACTTACCCCACGAGACCCAGTACTTC. Protein: CASSQDDLPHETQYF.

In its sample, this clonotype was seen once. The chain uses TRBV5-1 and TRBJ1-1; maybe TRBD1 (6 bases). Germline values: CDR1 SGHRS, CDR2 YFSETQ. The CDR3 runs to 14 residues. V was pared by 6 bases and J by 2 bases, with 14 bases between. CDR3 region: CASTEDRINTEAFF. The CDR3 DNA follows: TGCGCCAGCACGGAAGACAGGATCAACACTGAAGCTTTCTTT.

For the CDR3, the DNA is TGCAGTGCTAGCGTCGTGGTAGCCAAAAACATTCAGTACTTC. This gives the protein CSASVVVAKNIQYF. V usage is TRBV20-1 and J usage is TRBJ2-4; D not resolved. CDR3 length: 14 residues. Germline CDR1 reads DFQATT; CDR2 reads SNEGSKA (reference sequence). V shed 3 bases and J shed 0 bases, with 9 bases lying between them.

Of note for this clonotype: Since a much larger clone is just one base distant, this may be a read error. The V gene is TRBV6-5, the J gene TRBJ1-1; 7 bases map to TRBD1. This CDR3 comprises 16 residues. Trimming removed 0 bases from V and 4 bases from J; junction bases left unmatched: 8. Looked up from germline, CDR1 is MNHEY and CDR2 is SVGAGI. Written as DNA, the CDR3 is TGTGCCAGCAGTTACTCGAAGTTGACAGGGTCCACTGAAGCTTTCTTT. It codes for CASSYSKLTGSTEAFF.

This clonotype has ten or more counts. This rearrangement joins TRBV6-1 to TRBJ2-7; D might be TRBD2 (5 bases). Trimming left V 6 bases short and J 7 bases short, with 10 bases between. The CDR3 sequence is 11 residues long. From germline, CDR1 is MNHNS and CDR2 SASEGT. CDR3: CASSRTGEQYF. CDR3 nucleotide sequence: TGTGCCAGCAGCAGGACGGGGGAGCAGTACTTC.

The V and J genes are TRBV4-3 and TRBJ2-3; D is possibly TRBD2 (6 bases). Trimming stripped 0 bases from V and 4 bases from J, with 14 bases between. The CDR3 spans 16 residues. Germline loops: CDR1 LGHNA, CDR2 YSLEER. The CDR3 loop reads CASSQEPHGGADTQYF. CDR3 in DNA: TGCGCCAGCAGCCAAGAACCCCACGGAGGGGCAGATACGCAGTATTTT.

This clonotype came up many times. V is TRBV4-2 and J is TRBJ2-7; D might be TRBD2 (6 bases). This CDR3 region has 15 residues. The V gene lost 0 bases and the J gene lost 0 bases, with 9 bases spanning the gap. The germline CDR1 and CDR2 sequences are LGHNA and YNFKEQ. CDR3 in DNA: TGTGCCAGCAGCCAAGACGCGGGGCCCTCCTACGAGCAGTACTTC. It yields the protein CASSQDAGPSYEQYF.

This clonotype was detected a few times. The chain recombines TRBV7-9 with TRBJ2-3; D gene uncertain. Germline V gene sequence: CDR1 SEHNR, CDR2 FQNEAQ (reference sequence). The ends were cut back, 5 bases at V and 3 bases at J, with 9 bases in the middle. This CDR3 is built from 13 residues. CDR3 loop: CASSPPVTDTQYF. CDR3 bases: TGTGCCAGCAGCCCTCCAGTAACAGATACGCAGTATTTT.

The chain uses TRBV20-1 and TRBJ2-2; D unclear. Germline V lookup: CDR1 DFQATT, CDR2 SNEGSKA (reference sequence). Trimming left V 3 bases short and J 3 bases short, with 11 bases between. The CDR3 has 14 residues. CDR3 residues: CSARRQLDTGELFF. The CDR3 DNA reads as TGCAGTGCTAGGAGGCAGTTGGACACCGGGGAGCTGTTTTTT.

This clonotype was observed many times. The rearrangement joins TRBV3-1 to TRBJ2-1, with D possibly matching TRBD2 (6 bases). V was pared by 4 bases and J by 3 bases, with 10 bases between. Germline CDR1 is LGHDT and CDR2 is YNNKEL (reference sequence). This CDR3 has 14 amino acids. CDR3 bases: TGTGCCAGCAGCCCCCGGGACTTCTACAATGAGCAGTTCTTC. It is translated as CASSPRDFYNEQFF.

This clonotype was picked up many times. V gene TRBV7-9 combines with J gene TRBJ2-4; unclear D gene. V lost 0 bases and J 0 bases, leaving 18 bases between the germline ends. Per the germline V gene, CDR1 is SEHNR and CDR2 is FQNEAQ (reference sequence). The CDR3 length is 19 residues. CDR3 loop: CASSLAGNDADPAKNIQYF. The CDR3 DNA reads as TGTGCCAGCAGCTTAGCGGGGAACGACGCCGACCCAGCCAAAAACATTCAGTACTTC.

This clonotype was recorded many times. The V call is TRBV3-1, the J call TRBJ2-7, with TRBD1 identical over 8 bases. Per the germline V gene, CDR1 is LGHDT and CDR2 is YNNKEL (reference sequence). CDR3 size: 15 residues. The V segment lost 4 bases and the J segment 1 base; nucleotides outside the gene matches: 6. CDR3 residues: CASSRRQGPSYEQYF. The CDR3 region has the DNA TGTGCCAGCAGCCGCCGACAGGGGCCATCCTACGAGCAGTACTTC.

This clonotype has ten or more counts. This sequence joins TRBV7-9 and TRBJ1-5, with a weak D call TRBD1 (5 bases). The CDR3 length is 17 residues. The germline V gene has CDR1 SEHNR and CDR2 FQNEAQ (reference sequence). V dropped 4 bases and J dropped 3 bases, with 19 bases sitting between them. The CDR3 reads CASSSPGGRPDNQPQHF. The CDR3 DNA sequence: TGTGCCAGCAGCTCCCCGGGGGGAAGGCCTGACAATCAGCCCCAGCATTTT.

This clonotype was found many times. The chain is built from TRBV9 and TRBJ2-1; TRBD1 aligns across 7 bases. This CDR3 region has 17 residues. V lost 4 bases and J lost 3; bases outside the gene matches: 13. Looked up from germline, CDR1 is SGDLS and CDR2 is YYNGEE. The CDR3 protein is CASSSQTRQGYYNEQFF. In DNA form, the CDR3 reads TGTGCCAGCAGCTCCCAAACTAGACAGGGTTACTACAATGAGCAGTTCTTC.

The chain carries TRBV20-1 and TRBJ2-1; 9 bases are shared with TRBD2. The CDR3 is 13 residues long. The V gene end was trimmed by 5 bases and the J gene end by 6 bases; junction bases not matched to a gene: 5. The germline gives CDR1 DFQATT, CDR2 SNEGSKA (reference sequence). CDR3 DNA: TGCAGTGCTGAGCGGGGGGTGGGCAATGAGCAGTTCTTC. This codes for CSAERGVGNEQFF.

The table lists this clonotype with a few counts. The chain couples TRBV15 to TRBJ2-1; 8 positions match TRBD1. Per the germline V gene, CDR1 is LNHNV and CDR2 is YYDKDF (reference sequence). This CDR3 has 15 amino acids. V lost 5 bases to trimming and J lost 6 bases; unmatched junction nucleotides: 9. Here the CDR3 reads CATSSRQGSGNEQFF. The CDR3 coding sequence is TGTGCCACCAGCTCCCGACAGGGGTCTGGCAATGAGCAGTTCTTC.

This clonotype was seen many times. The CDR3 is CSVDGRGRETQYF. The CDR3 DNA follows: TGCAGCGTTGATGGTAGGGGAAGGGAGACCCAGTACTTC. The V call is TRBV29-1, the J call TRBJ2-5; a possible D gene is TRBD1 (5 bases). The CDR3 sequence is 13 residues long. CDR1 is SQVTM, CDR2 ANQGSEA, per germline. Trimming shortened V by 3 bases and J by 5 bases, and 13 bases separated the two germline ends.